The 20 T cell receptor beta chains presented below share a single source sample, sequenced in a study of blood T cell repertoires in COVID-19. The data were produced by immunoSEQ multiplex PCR, yet TCRdb's version contains in-frame clones alone and is incomplete. The sample records hundreds of thousands of clones, approximately 80% being singletons. Source material: PBMCs or T cells enriched from blood (not recorded which). The source is a man under 40 with acute COVID-19.

The chain links TRBV30 to TRBJ1-2; D unresolved. V shed 2 bases and J shed 7 bases, with 17 bases lying between them. The CDR3 is made up of 14 amino acids. Germline V gives CDR1 GTSNPN, CDR2 SVGIG (reference sequence). For the CDR3, the DNA is TGTGCCTGGAGTTCCTCCGTGGCGAGGGTTGGCTACACCTTC. Protein: CAWSSSVARVGYTF.

The J gene is TRBJ2-7, the V gene TRBV14; TRBD2 matches at 9 bases. This CDR3 comprises 17 residues. V shed 0 bases and J 5 bases; nucleotides not matched to a gene: 11. Per the germline V gene, CDR1 is SGHDN and CDR2 is FVKESK. The CDR3 loop is CASSQDFRRGGKDEQYF. The CDR3 DNA follows: TGTGCCAGCAGCCAAGATTTCCGGCGGGGGGGAAAGGACGAGCAGTACTTC.

V is TRBV3-1 (or the pseudogene TRBV3-2) and J is TRBJ1-3, with TRBD1 as a possible D gene (5 bases). The CDR3 length is 15 residues. Between the trimmed V and J ends, which lost 1 base and 8 bases, there was a span of 15 bases. Looked up from germline, CDR1 is LGHDT and CDR2 is YNNKEL (reference sequence). The CDR3 DNA sequence: TGTGCCAGCAGCCAAGGGAACAGTGGGGGGGACACCATATATTTT. Translation gives CASSQGNSGGDTIYF.

This sequence joins TRBV27 and TRBJ1-2; 7 nucleotides line up with TRBD1. Losses at the gene ends were 8 bases for V and 3 bases for J; bases not matched to a gene: 9. In germline, CDR1 is MNHEY, CDR2 SMNVEV (reference sequence). The CDR3 is 14 amino acids. CDR3 sequence (DNA): TGTGCCAGCTCGAAAACAGGGGCCTACTATGGCTACACCTTC. It encodes CASSKTGAYYGYTF.

This clone turned up a few times. This chain joins TRBV9 and TRBJ2-7, with 10 bases lining up with TRBD2. Germline loops: CDR1 SGDLS, CDR2 YYNGEE. The CDR3 is made up of 15 amino acids. V lost 0 bases, J lost 2 bases, and 2 bases stayed unmatched. The CDR3 region is CASSVVAGGTYEQYF. DNA for the CDR3: TGTGCCAGCAGCGTAGTAGCGGGGGGAACCTACGAGCAGTACTTC.

The chain links TRBV2 to TRBJ2-7; D remains unclear. Trimming cost V 3 bases and J 0 bases, with 9 bases left between them. The germline gives CDR1 SNHLY, CDR2 FYNNEI. The CDR3 sequence is 14 residues long. CDR3 nucleotide sequence: TGTGCCAGCAGTGATGGGCCAGTCTCCTACGAGCAGTACTTC. Translating gives CASSDGPVSYEQYF.

J is TRBJ1-4 and V is TRBV28; perhaps TRBD1 as D (6 bases). V was cut by 6 bases and J by 14 bases, with 16 bases left in between. The V gene's germline CDR1 is MDHEN and CDR2 SYDVKM. The CDR3 consists of 12 residues. CDR3 DNA: TGTGCCAGCAGCCCGCCAGGGGAGGGGCTGTTTTTT. It yields the protein CASSPPGEGLFF.

V usage is TRBV3-1 (or the pseudogene TRBV3-2) and J usage is TRBJ2-7; TRBD2 aligns across 9 bases. V dropped 7 bases and J dropped 5; count of bases not matched to a gene: 9. The CDR3 has 14 amino acids. Germline assignment: CDR1 LGHDT and CDR2 YNNKEL (reference sequence). CDR3 residues: CASTDTGTSNEQYF. Here the CDR3 DNA reads TGTGCCAGCACCGATACCGGGACTAGCAACGAGCAGTACTTC.

The chain carries TRBV7-3 and TRBJ2-1; 7 nucleotides match TRBD2. J lost 1 base, V lost 0 bases, and 3 bases had no gene match. The CDR3 loop spans 16 amino acids. Looked up from germline, CDR1 is SGHTA and CDR2 is FQGTGA. CDR3 in amino acids: CASSLTFSGSYNEQFF. The CDR3 DNA is TGTGCCAGCAGCTTAACGTTTAGCGGGTCCTACAATGAGCAGTTCTTC.

V usage is TRBV2 and J usage is TRBJ2-5, with 10 bases fitting TRBD1. After removal of 8 bases from V and 5 bases from J, the junction contained 11 bases not matched to a gene. Germline values: CDR1 SNHLY, CDR2 FYNNEI. This CDR3 comprises 15 residues. The CDR3 bases are TGTGCCAGCGGACGGGACAGGGGTTTTGGGGAGACCCAGTACTTC. Its protein product is CASGRDRGFGETQYF.

V gene TRBV5-5 combines with J gene TRBJ1-3; TRBD1 is a possible D gene (6 bases). Germline-derived CDR1 and CDR2 are SGHKS and YYEKEE (reference sequence). This CDR3 spans 12 amino acids. V dropped 4 bases and J dropped 4 bases, with 6 bases sitting between them. The CDR3 DNA reads as TGTGCCAGCAGCCAGGGGGGAAACACCATATATTTT. Translating gives CASSQGGNTIYF. The whole variable domain, filled in from reference TRBV5-5 and TRBJ1-3, reads DAGVTQSPTHLIKTRGQQVTLRCSPISGHKSVSWYQQVLGQGPQFIFQYYEKEERGRGNFPDRFSARQFPNYSSELNVNALLLGDSALYLCASSQGGNTIYFGEGSWLTVV.

The chain joins TRBV6-1 to TRBJ1-1; tentative D call: TRBD1 (5 bases). Germline lookup yields CDR1 MNHNS and CDR2 SASEGT. V was pared by 1 base and J by 8 bases, with 11 bases between. The CDR3 is 13 residues long. The CDR3, as DNA: TGTGCCAGCAGTGAAGTCAGGGTTTCCGAAGCTTTCTTT. Translated: CASSEVRVSEAFF.

This chain links TRBV4-1 with TRBJ1-2, with D uncertain. Trimming pared 5 bases from V and 1 base from J, leaving 17 bases between. The CDR3 sequence is 16 residues long. CDR1 is MGHRA, CDR2 YSYEKL, per germline. As DNA, the CDR3 is TGCGCCAGCAGCTCCCTAGCGGGATTCCTTAACTATGGCTACACCTTC. This codes for CASSSLAGFLNYGYTF.

The chain combines TRBV7-3 with TRBJ2-3, with D hard to call. V lost 5 bases and J 0 bases, leaving 6 bases between the germline ends. Germline loops: CDR1 SGHTA, CDR2 FQGTGA. The CDR3 loop spans 13 amino acids. DNA for the CDR3: TGTGCCAGCAGCCGCCAGAGCACAGATACGCAGTATTTT. It specifies CASSRQSTDTQYF.

V usage is TRBV18 and J usage is TRBJ1-1; TRBD1 agrees at 7 bases. Germline trimming cut 7 bases from V and 1 base from J; bases unmatched to any gene: 6. This CDR3 is 14 amino acids long. The germline V gene has CDR1 KGHSH and CDR2 LQKENI. CDR3 residues: CASYRQGRNTEAFF. DNA of the CDR3: TGTGCCAGCTATCGACAGGGTAGGAACACTGAAGCTTTCTTT.

J is TRBJ2-2 and V is TRBV5-1; 10 nucleotides line up with TRBD1. The trim removed 4 bases at V and 4 bases at J, leaving 13 bases unmatched. The CDR3 contains 18 residues. Germline V lookup: CDR1 SGHRS, CDR2 YFSETQ. The CDR3 protein is CASSAGQGILGGTGELFF. The CDR3 DNA reads TGCGCCAGCAGCGCGGGACAGGGGATTCTCGGTGGCACCGGGGAGCTGTTTTTT.

This clone has a handful of counts. The junction departs from the called germline gene at one end, perhaps through a read error. This chain links TRBV6-7 with TRBJ2-1, with D hard to call. TRBV6-7 is recorded as an ORF, its role being uncertain. CDR3 length: 12 amino acids. The CDR3 DNA is TGTGCCAGCAGTCACTCCTACAATGAGCAGTTCTTC. This gives the protein CASSHSYNEQFF.

The chain combines TRBV5-5 with TRBJ1-2, with 9 bases fitting TRBD1. The V gene's germline CDR1 is SGHKS and CDR2 YYEKEE (reference sequence). The CDR3 spans 12 residues. The J segment lost 8 bases and the V segment lost 3 bases, leaving 2 bases of the junction unmatched. This chain's CDR3 is CASSWTGAGYTF. In DNA, the CDR3 is TGTGCCAGCAGCTGGACAGGGGCGGGCTACACCTTC.

The chain recombines TRBV12-3 or TRBV12-4 with TRBJ1-5, with D perhaps TRBD1 (6 bases). This CDR3 contains 13 residues. V shed 6 bases and J shed 7 bases, with 13 bases lying between them. CDR3 DNA: TGTGCCAGCAGCTTCGGACAGTGGCAGCCCCAGCATTTT. Translated, it gives CASSFGQWQPQHF.

J is TRBJ2-5 and V is TRBV27; perhaps TRBD1 as D (5 bases). The CDR3 has 14 residues. Germline CDR1 MNHEY, CDR2 SMNVEV (reference sequence). V dropped 6 bases and J dropped 0 bases, with 11 bases sitting between them. Written as DNA, the CDR3 is TGTGCCAGCAGCGCAGGGCACAACCAAGAGACCCAGTACTTC. This encodes CASSAGHNQETQYF.